Following are 32 T cell receptor beta chains from one sample sequenced in a study of regulatory T cells in long-lasting Graves disease. This sample's time point: persistent/refractory GD, antithyroid drugs over 5 years with positive TRAb. Making the TCR library involved RNA that had been extracted from PBMCs. For TCR beta, libraries came from iRepertoire HTBI primers and Arm-PCR of CDR3 regions. TCRdb fed the multiplex PCR reads into MiXCR, producing one record per CDR3 protein. This table holds a few hundred thousand distinct CDR3 sequences, about 25% found once. The material sequenced was peripheral blood mononuclear cells (PBMCs), taken when the disease was refractory, from a patient treated with antithyroid drugs. The receptor set was obtained from a female donor with Graves disease.

DNA for the CDR3: TGTGCCAGCAGCTTAGTTGGGCAGGTAACATACGAGCAGTACTTC. Amino acids: CASSLVGQVTYEQYF. This chain links TRBV7-9 with TRBJ2-7; D unresolved. Per the germline V gene, CDR1 is SEHNR and CDR2 is FQNEAQ (reference sequence). With 1 base removed from V and 4 bases from J, the gap between germline ends came to 14 bases. CDR3 length: 15 residues.

There are many counts of this clonotype. The genes are TRBV12-3 or TRBV12-4 and TRBJ1-2; possibly TRBD1 for D (6 bases). Trimming pared 6 bases from V and 8 bases from J, leaving 28 bases between. CDR3 length equals 17 residues. The CDR3 is CASRPSGLTGPAAGYTF. For the CDR3, the DNA is TGTGCCAGCAGGCCTAGCGGGCTGACAGGTCCGGCGGCGGGCTACACCTTC.

Only a few counts were recorded for this clonotype. It is likely a read error: a sequence one base away is far more abundant. The rearrangement links TRBV6-1 to TRBJ2-5, with 9 bases fitting TRBD2. CDR1 and CDR2 from the germline V gene are MNHNS and SASEGT. V gave up 5 bases and J gave up 11 bases; unmatched junction bases: 15. CDR3 size: 15 residues. The CDR3 DNA reads TGTGCCAGCAGTAAGCTAGCGGGGACCTACAATGAGCAGTACTTC. Translating it yields CASSKLAGTYNEQYF.

This clonotype was counted at least ten times. The J gene is TRBJ2-7, the V gene TRBV6-2 or TRBV6-3; D is unresolved. This CDR3 spans 16 amino acids. Between the trimmed V and J ends, which lost 7 bases and 5 bases, there was a span of 24 bases. Germline CDR1 MNHEY, CDR2 SVGEGT. The CDR3 reads CASTHLPNPLPDEQYF. CDR3 DNA sequence: TGTGCCAGCACACATCTTCCTAATCCCCTCCCAGACGAGCAGTACTTC.

A few counts support this clonotype. This rearrangement joins TRBV27 to TRBJ1-5; D is undetermined. CDR1 is MNHEY and CDR2 is SMNVEV in the germline V gene (reference sequence). CDR3 size: 15 residues. Trimming shortened V by 7 bases and J by 0 bases, and 13 bases separated the two germline ends. The DNA of the CDR3 is TGTGCCAGCACCTTGTCCGTGTATAGCAATCAGCCCCAGCATTTT. The encoded protein is CASTLSVYSNQPQHF.

The V call is TRBV2, the J call TRBJ1-3; D not resolved. V shed 6 bases and J shed 6 bases, with 18 bases lying between them. From germline, CDR1 is SNHLY and CDR2 FYNNEI. The CDR3 runs 15 residues. This CDR3 is CASSPPGPGVNTIYF. As DNA, the CDR3 is TGTGCCAGCAGCCCCCCCGGGCCCGGGGTAAACACCATATATTTT.

This clonotype was picked up a small number of times. The chain employs TRBV20-1 and TRBJ1-5, with D perhaps matching TRBD1 (6 bases). Germline V gene lookup returns CDR1 DFQATT and CDR2 SNEGSKA (reference sequence). Trimming shortened V by 5 bases and J by 3 bases, and 11 bases separated the two germline ends. The CDR3 spans 13 residues. CDR3 DNA sequence: TGCAGTGCTCTAGGGGACACCAATCAGCCCCAGCATTTT. It translates to CSALGDTNQPQHF.

The V gene is TRBV5-5, the J gene TRBJ2-5; D may match TRBD1 or TRBD2 (5 bases each). Trimming took off 0 bases at V and 1 base at J, with 7 bases between the two ends. The V gene's germline CDR1 is SGHKS and CDR2 YYEKEE (reference sequence). There are 14 residues in the CDR3. The CDR3 reads CASSLGGFQETQYF. The CDR3 nucleotides are TGTGCCAGCAGCTTGGGGGGGTTCCAAGAGACCCAGTACTTC.

This chain connects TRBV20-1 to TRBJ1-5; TRBD1 is a possible D gene (6 bases). The germline V and J ends were trimmed by 5 bases and 9 bases, with 17 bases remaining between them. CDR3 size: 13 residues. CDR1 DFQATT and CDR2 SNEGSKA come from the germline V gene (reference sequence). The CDR3 here is CSASEGGIGPQHF. CDR3 bases: TGCAGTGCTTCCGAGGGGGGGATCGGGCCCCAGCATTTT.

The CDR3 protein is CASSTGTGVVQNSPLHF. The CDR3 DNA reads as TGTGCCAGCAGCACCGGGACAGGGGTTGTCCAAAATTCACCCCTCCACTTT. The rearrangement uses TRBV27 and TRBJ1-6; TRBD1 agrees at 10 bases. J gave up 7 bases and V 6 bases, and 12 bases lay outside the gene matches. The germline V gene has CDR1 MNHEY and CDR2 SMNVEV (reference sequence). CDR3 length: 17 residues.

This sequence joins TRBV7-3 and TRBJ2-3, with no clear D. V dropped 5 bases and J dropped 6 bases, with 9 bases sitting between them. The V gene's germline CDR1 is SGHTA and CDR2 FQGTGA. CDR3 length: 12 residues. This CDR3 is CASSGPSDTQYF. CDR3 bases: TGTGCCAGCAGCGGGCCGTCGGATACGCAGTATTTT.

This clonotype showed up just once. J is TRBJ2-2 and V is TRBV2, with 7 positions matching TRBD1. CDR1 is SNHLY and CDR2 is FYNNEI in the germline V gene. Unmatched junction bases numbered 10, after V lost 6 bases and J lost 6 bases. This CDR3 is 15 amino acids long. The chain's CDR3 is CASSSGTDRAGELFF. The CDR3 DNA sequence: TGTGCCAGCAGCTCCGGGACAGATAGAGCCGGGGAGCTGTTTTTT.

The chain employs TRBV30 and TRBJ2-4, with D possibly TRBD1 on 5 matching bases. Trimming pared 2 bases from V and 3 bases from J, leaving 11 bases between. The CDR3 contains 14 residues. CDR1 and CDR2 from the germline V gene are GTSNPN and SVGIG (reference sequence). The chain's CDR3 is CAWSKGLGKNIQYF. The CDR3 bases are TGTGCCTGGAGTAAGGGGTTAGGCAAAAACATTCAGTACTTC.

The chain uses TRBV20-1 and TRBJ1-5, with D maybe TRBD1 (5 bases). The CDR3 length is 13 residues. CDR1 is DFQATT and CDR2 is SNEGSKA in the germline V gene (reference sequence). The ends were cut back, 6 bases at V and 5 bases at J, with 14 bases in the middle. CDR3 DNA: TGCAGTGCCAATCAGGGAAATTATCAGCCCCAGCATTTT. It is translated as CSANQGNYQPQHF.

Ten or more counts support this clonotype. The rearrangement uses TRBV2 and TRBJ1-1; D is ambiguous. Per the germline V gene, CDR1 is SNHLY and CDR2 is FYNNEI. CDR3 size: 11 residues. V lost 7 bases and J 8 bases, leaving 11 bases between the germline ends. DNA for the CDR3: TGTGCCAGCACCCTCAGGCGGGAAGCTTTCTTT. Encoded protein: CASTLRREAFF. Using reference TRBV2 and TRBJ1-1 for the parts outside the CDR3, the full variable domain is EPEVTQTPSHQVTQMGQEVILRCVPISNHLYFYWYRQILGQKVEFLVSFYNNEISEKSEIFDDQFSVERPDGSNFTLKIRSTKLEDSAMYFCASTLRREAFFGQGTRLTVV.

This clonotype was seen a handful of times. The CDR3 sequence is CASSSFSTGRYEQYF. CDR3 nucleotide sequence: TGTGCCAGCAGCTCCTTCTCGACAGGGCGCTACGAGCAGTACTTC. The chain joins TRBV6-1 to TRBJ2-7, with TRBD1 matching over 7 bases. V lost 6 bases to trimming and J lost 3 bases; unmatched junction nucleotides: 11. CDR3 length: 15 amino acids. Germline V gives CDR1 MNHNS, CDR2 SASEGT.

This sequence joins TRBV20-1 and TRBJ2-1, with D possibly matching TRBD2 (5 bases). CDR1 is DFQATT, CDR2 SNEGSKA, per germline (reference sequence). The CDR3 is 14 residues long. This chain's CDR3 is CSPSPGGSGHEQFF. The CDR3 DNA reads TGCAGCCCATCCCCGGGCGGGTCGGGCCATGAGCAGTTCTTC.

This clonotype was seen repeatedly, ten times or more. One end of the junction varies from germline; a read error may be responsible. The chain couples TRBV29-1 to TRBJ2-5; 9 bases fit TRBD2. The CDR3 consists of 10 residues. CDR1 SQVTM and CDR2 ANQGSEA come from the germline V gene. Here the CDR3 reads CSVGREGENF. DNA of the CDR3: TGCAGCGTTGGGCGGGAGGGTGAAAACTTC.

The rearrangement links TRBV6-1 to TRBJ1-5, with a tentative D call TRBD1 (5 bases). Looked up from germline, CDR1 is MNHNS and CDR2 is SASEGT. This CDR3 region has 16 residues. Deletions cut 6 bases from V and 6 bases from J, with 21 bases between. CDR3 protein: CASRPFEGLETQPQHF. The CDR3 DNA is TGTGCCAGCAGGCCTTTTGAGGGGCTTGAGACTCAGCCCCAGCATTTT.

The rearrangement links TRBV20-1 to TRBJ2-2; the D is unclear. The CDR3 runs 12 residues. The germline V gene has CDR1 DFQATT and CDR2 SNEGSKA (reference sequence). The ends were cut back, 0 bases at V and 6 bases at J, with 5 bases in the middle. As DNA, the CDR3 is TGCAGTGCTAGAGAAGGGTCCGGGGAGCTGTTTTTT. Translating gives CSAREGSGELFF.

Only a few counts were recorded for this clonotype. The J gene is TRBJ1-1, the V gene TRBV28; D unclear. The CDR3 extends over 12 amino acids. V was shortened by 3 bases and J by 9 bases, with 11 bases between the two germline ends. Per germline, CDR1 MDHEN and CDR2 SYDVKM. The CDR3 DNA reads TGTGCCAGCAGTTTTGCGTCGAGTCAAGCTTTCTTT. Protein product: CASSFASSQAFF.

This clonotype was seen ten or more times. The V call is TRBV28, the J call TRBJ2-4; 10 nucleotides align to TRBD2. CDR3 length: 13 amino acids. J was trimmed by 6 bases and V by 6 bases; bases with no gene match: 2. Germline loops: CDR1 MDHEN, CDR2 SYDVKM. The CDR3 sequence: CASRRTSGNIQYF. The CDR3 region has the DNA TGTGCCAGCAGGAGGACTAGCGGAAACATTCAGTACTTC.

This clonotype was seen ten or more times. The rearrangement uses TRBV5-1 and TRBJ1-1, with D possibly TRBD1 on 5 matching bases. The CDR3 runs 13 residues. Trimming stripped 4 bases from V and 4 bases from J, with 11 bases between. Germline values: CDR1 SGHRS, CDR2 YFSETQ. The CDR3 region is CASSTGRLTEAFF. In DNA form, the CDR3 reads TGCGCCAGCAGCACGGGACGGCTCACTGAAGCTTTCTTT.

This clonotype was counted between two and nine times. The chain is built from TRBV27 and TRBJ2-7; D tentatively reads TRBD1 or TRBD2 (5 bases each). Germline V gene lookup returns CDR1 MNHEY and CDR2 SMNVEV (reference sequence). The CDR3 extends over 16 amino acids. V dropped 8 bases and J dropped 3 bases, with 23 bases sitting between them. The CDR3 loop reads CASSRGGFTESYEQYF. The DNA for the CDR3 is TGTGCCAGCTCCCGGGGCGGCTTCACAGAGAGCTACGAGCAGTACTTC.

A few counts support this clonotype. The CDR3 DNA follows: TGTGCCAGCAGCTTAGCTGGGGGACAAGGACGGTACGAGCAGTACTTC. Protein sequence: CASSLAGGQGRYEQYF. The chain has TRBV7-2 and TRBJ2-7, with a weak D call TRBD1 (6 bases). The CDR3 covers 16 residues. Trimming removed 0 bases at V and 4 bases at J, with 16 bases between. Germline loops: CDR1 SGHTA, CDR2 FQGNSA.

The chain joins TRBV5-1 to TRBJ1-6; 7 positions match TRBD1. V shed 0 bases and J 6 bases; nucleotides not matched to a gene: 6. Germline V gives CDR1 SGHRS, CDR2 YFSETQ. The CDR3 runs 16 residues. CDR3 DNA sequence: TGCGCCAGCAGCTTGGCTCCGGGACAGCCTAATTCACCCCTCCACTTT. Translating it yields CASSLAPGQPNSPLHF.

V gene TRBV19 combines with J gene TRBJ2-2; 7 nucleotides agree with TRBD2. CDR3 length equals 19 residues. Losses at the gene ends were 2 bases for V and 5 bases for J; bases not matched to a gene: 17. From germline, CDR1 is LNHDA and CDR2 SQIVND (reference sequence). The CDR3 coding sequence is TGTGCCAGTAGTATACCTCGGCCGACCTGGGCGGGAGAAACCGGGGAGCTGTTTTTT. Translating it yields CASSIPRPTWAGETGELFF.

J is TRBJ2-7 and V is TRBV19, with 8 bases lining up with TRBD2. Germline V gene data show CDR1 as LNHDA and CDR2 as SQIVND (reference sequence). Germline trimming cut 6 bases from V and 3 bases from J; bases unmatched to any gene: 7. The CDR3 covers 14 residues. As DNA, the CDR3 is TGTGCCAGTAGGATGGCGGGAGGAGGCTACGAGCAGTACTTC. Translation gives CASRMAGGGYEQYF.

There are a few counts of this clonotype. V gene TRBV20-1 combines with J gene TRBJ2-7; 8 bases match TRBD1. Per the germline V gene, CDR1 is DFQATT and CDR2 is SNEGSKA (reference sequence). The CDR3 length is 13 residues. The trim removed 6 bases at V and 3 bases at J, leaving 7 bases unmatched. The CDR3 here is CSAPTGTGYEQYF. DNA of the CDR3: TGCAGTGCCCCCACTGGGACAGGCTACGAGCAGTACTTC.

The chain is built from TRBV5-1 and TRBJ2-5; D may be TRBD1 or TRBD2 (5 bases each). Germline V gene data show CDR1 as SGHRS and CDR2 as YFSETQ. Trimming left V 5 bases short and J 2 bases short, with 10 bases between. The CDR3 totals 13 residues. This CDR3 is CASSRDEQETQYF. CDR3 coding DNA: TGCGCCAGCAGTCGGGACGAACAAGAGACCCAGTACTTC.

The table lists this clonotype with many counts. V gene TRBV5-1 combines with J gene TRBJ2-7; tentative D call: TRBD2 (5 bases). V was shortened by 0 bases and J by 5 bases, with 9 bases between the two germline ends. Germline V CDR1 and CDR2: SGHRS, YFSETQ. The CDR3 totals 13 residues. CDR3 DNA: TGCGCCAGCAGCTTGGCGTGGACTGACGAGCAGTACTTC. It specifies CASSLAWTDEQYF. Using reference TRBV5-1 and TRBJ2-7 for the parts outside the CDR3, the full variable domain is KAGVTQTPRYLIKTRGQQVTLSCSPISGHRSVSWYQQTPGQGLQFLFEYFSETQRNKGNFPGRFSGRQFSNSRSEMNVSTLELGDSALYLCASSLAWTDEQYFGPGTRLTVT.

This clonotype was counted ten times or more. The rearrangement links TRBV20-1 to TRBJ2-7, with D tentatively TRBD2 (6 bases). Deletions cut 2 bases from V and 1 base from J, with 12 bases between. CDR3 length: 14 residues. Germline assignment: CDR1 DFQATT and CDR2 SNEGSKA (reference sequence). CDR3 in amino acids: CSARSGLGSYEQYF. CDR3 nucleotide sequence: TGCAGTGCTAGAAGCGGGTTGGGTTCCTACGAGCAGTACTTC.